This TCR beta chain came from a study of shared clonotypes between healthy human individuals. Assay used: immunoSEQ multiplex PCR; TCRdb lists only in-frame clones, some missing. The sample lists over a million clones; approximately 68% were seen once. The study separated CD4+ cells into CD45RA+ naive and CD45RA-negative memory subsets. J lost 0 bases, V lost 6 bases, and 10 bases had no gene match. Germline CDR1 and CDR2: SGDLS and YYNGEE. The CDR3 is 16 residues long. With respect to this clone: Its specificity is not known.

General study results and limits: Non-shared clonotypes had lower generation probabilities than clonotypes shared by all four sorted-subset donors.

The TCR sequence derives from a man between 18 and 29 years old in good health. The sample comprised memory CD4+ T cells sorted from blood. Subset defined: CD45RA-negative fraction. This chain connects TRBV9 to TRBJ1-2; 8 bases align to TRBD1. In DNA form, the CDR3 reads TGTGCCAGCATGAGGGACAGGTACATTCCTAACTATGGCTACACCTTC. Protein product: CASMRDRYIPNYGYTF.